Listed below are T cell receptor beta chains from one sample, sequenced in a study of T cells after yellow fever vaccination. A single record per CDR3 protein comes from TCRdb applying MiXCR to the 5' RACE reads. The profile shows under 80,000 distinct CDR3 sequences, 7.4% of them singletons. The source was CD8+ T cells sorted from PBMCs, collected 15 days after the yellow fever booster vaccination. Receptors were obtained from a man younger than 45 who received the YFV17D yellow fever vaccine. The CDR3 runs from the conserved cysteine through the conserved F or W. D genes are given only for firm matches. Expanded clones are given a class, and other clones once, few, many or no size at all.

CDR3nt	CDR3aa	v_gene	j_gene	abundance	d_gene
TGTGCCACCAGCAGAGGGACAGGGAATGAGCAGTTCTTC	CATSRGTGNEQFF	TRBV15	TRBJ2-1	many	TRBD1
TGCAGCGTTGATGGGGGATACGAGCAGTACTTC	CSVDGGYEQYF	TRBV29-1	TRBJ2-7	many	NA
TGTGCCAGCATGAAAGATAGAGGCTACACCTTC	CASMKDRGYTF	TRBV6-6	TRBJ1-2	medium-sized	NA
TGTGCCAGCGAACCCACTCCAGAAGGTTCCCAGCCCCAGCATTTT	CASEPTPEGSQPQHF	TRBV28	TRBJ1-5	many	NA
TGTGCCAGCAGTTCCCCGGCGGCCCCAATGGATACGCAGTATTTT	CASSSPAAPMDTQYF	TRBV2	TRBJ2-3	many	NA
TGTGCCAGCAGTTTTCGAGGGGTCACAGATACGCAGTATTTT	CASSFRGVTDTQYF	TRBV28	TRBJ2-3	many	NA
TGTGCCAGCAGTTTCCGGGACAGGGACGAGCAGTACTTC	CASSFRDRDEQYF	TRBV27	TRBJ2-7	many	TRBD1
TGTGCCAGCAGCCCTACCGGGACTTCAGGCAACGAGCAGTACTTC	CASSPTGTSGNEQYF	TRBV7-2	TRBJ2-7	few	NA
TGTGCCAGCAGTTCCCCAGGACTAGCGGGAAGGGAAGAGCAGTACTTC	CASSSPGLAGREEQYF	TRBV28	TRBJ2-7	many	TRBD2
TGTGCCAGCAGTGGGCTGCCTAGCGGGCGATGGGACAATGAGCAGTTCTTC	CASSGLPSGRWDNEQFF	TRBV25-1	TRBJ2-1	few	TRBD2
TGCAGTGTCTGGACTAGCGGGAGCTACGAGCAGTACTTC	CSVWTSGSYEQYF	TRBV20-1	TRBJ2-7	many	TRBD2
TGCAGTGCTACGGACGAAGGGGATACGCAGTATTTT	CSATDEGDTQYF	TRBV20-1	TRBJ2-3	many	NA
TGTGCCAGCAGTTTATGGTCCAGCACCTATAATTCACCCCTCCACTTT	CASSLWSSTYNSPLHF	TRBV27	TRBJ1-6	many	NA
TGCGCCAGCAGCCCGGAGAGGTCCTACGAGCAGTACTTC	CASSPERSYEQYF	TRBV5-1	TRBJ2-7	many	NA
TGCAGCGTTGCCACGGCGGACAGCTACGAGCAGTACTTC	CSVATADSYEQYF	TRBV29-1	TRBJ2-7	many	NA
TGTGCCTTCAGTTTTTATCTAGAGGGACACCCCCCGAGGGAGACCCAGTACTTC	CAFSFYLEGHPPRETQYF	TRBV2	TRBJ2-5	NA	NA
TGTGCCAGTAATATGGGACAGGGGAGCGAGCAGTACTTC	CASNMGQGSEQYF	TRBV19	TRBJ2-7	many	TRBD1
TGTGCCAGCAGCGACCGGGACAGGGGGTTTAATGAGCAGTTCTTC	CASSDRDRGFNEQFF	TRBV11-3	TRBJ2-1	many	TRBD1
TGTGCCAGCAGCTTAGGGGGGGGGGCTATCTCTGGGGCCAACGTCCTGACTTTC	CASSLGGGAISGANVLTF	TRBV7-6	TRBJ2-6	medium-sized	NA
TGTGCCAGCAGTGAAGCCGAGACCCAGTACTTC	CASSEAETQYF	TRBV25-1	TRBJ2-5	few	NA
TGTGCCAGCAGCCCAGGGACTAGCGGGAGAGAGACCCAGTACTTC	CASSPGTSGRETQYF	TRBV7-2	TRBJ2-5	many	TRBD2
TGTGCCAGCAGCTCGAGCTCACAGGGTTCCCACAATGAGCAGTTCTTC	CASSSSSQGSHNEQFF	TRBV11-2	TRBJ2-1	many	NA
TGTGCCAGCAGCTTATTCTTTGACTACCGTTACGAGCAGTACTTC	CASSLFFDYRYEQYF	TRBV7-3	TRBJ2-7	few	NA
TGTGCCTGTCCCGGACTGTCCAACAATGAGCAGTTCTTC	CACPGLSNNEQFF	TRBV30	TRBJ2-1	many	NA
TGTGCCAGCAGCGAGACCCCCGGGACAACTTACTTC	CASSETPGTTYF	TRBV5-6	TRBJ2-5	many	NA
TGCGCCAGCAGCTTGGGGGAACACTTGAACACTGAAGCTTTCTTT	CASSLGEHLNTEAFF	TRBV5-1	TRBJ1-1	many	NA
TGTGCCAGCACTCGTTCGAGCTCTGGAAACACCATATATTTT	CASTRSSSGNTIYF	TRBV9	TRBJ1-3	many	NA
TGTGCCAGCAGCGCCCGACAGGGGGACTACGAGCAGTACTTC	CASSARQGDYEQYF	TRBV7-6	TRBJ2-7	few	TRBD1
TGTGCCAGCAGTAGCTATCTAGCTTCCAATGAGCAGTTCTTC	CASSSYLASNEQFF	TRBV6-2/TRBV6-3	TRBJ2-1	many	NA
TGCAGTGCTAAGGCCTTGTTCACCGGGGAGCTGTTTTTT	CSAKALFTGELFF	TRBV20-1	TRBJ2-2	many	NA
TGTGCCAGCAGCTTAGTTCAGGGAACCTACGAGCAGTACTTC	CASSLVQGTYEQYF	TRBV7-9	TRBJ2-7	medium-sized	NA
TGCGCCAGCAGCCAAGACAGGGGTACGGGGCAGTACTTC	CASSQDRGTGQYF	TRBV4-3	TRBJ2-7	NA	NA
TGTGCCAGCAGTTTGGAAGGGACCCAAGAGACCCAGTACTTC	CASSLEGTQETQYF	TRBV12-3/TRBV12-4	TRBJ2-5	many	NA
TGTGCCAGCAGTGGGACAAACCTTCAAGAGACCCAGTACTTC	CASSGTNLQETQYF	TRBV7-9	TRBJ2-5	few	NA
TGTGCCAGCAGTTACTCTAACCCAAATGAGCAGTTCTTC	CASSYSNPNEQFF	TRBV6-6	TRBJ2-1	many	NA
TGCAGCGTTGATCTCCCTAGAGCGGGAGAGTTAACAGATACGCAGTATTTT	CSVDLPRAGELTDTQYF	TRBV29-1	TRBJ2-3	many	TRBD2
TGCAGTGCCACCCCGACTAGGTCATCCACAGATACGCAGTATTTT	CSATPTRSSTDTQYF	TRBV20-1	TRBJ2-3	few	NA
TGTGCCAGCAGTGATCCGGGACAGGGGGCTTACGAGCAGTACTTC	CASSDPGQGAYEQYF	TRBV6-1	TRBJ2-7	many	TRBD1
TGCAGTCCTGCCCCGAGAGGTAGCTCTGGGGCCAACGTCCTGACTTTC	CSPAPRGSSGANVLTF	TRBV20-1	TRBJ2-6	many	NA
TGTGCCAGCAGCTTAGTAGGGTACAATGAGCAGTTCTTC	CASSLVGYNEQFF	TRBV7-9	TRBJ2-1	many	NA
TGTGCCATCAGTGAGTTGAGAGGGCGAGGCACAGATACGCAGTATTTT	CAISELRGRGTDTQYF	TRBV10-3	TRBJ2-3	many	NA
TGTGCCAGCAGTCCAACCGGGACAGGGTGGGTGCAGTTCTTC	CASSPTGTGWVQFF	TRBV12-3/TRBV12-4	TRBJ2-1	many	TRBD1